The entry below describes one T cell receptor (beta chain). Its antigen remains unknown. This record comes from a study of shared clonotypes between healthy human individuals. Study-level findings and limits: Non-shared clonotypes had lower generation probabilities than clonotypes shared by all four sorted-subset donors.

Profiled with immunoSEQ multiplex PCR; TCRdb holds only in-frame clones, not every one. The repertoire includes millions of clones, about 95% of them detected once, and roughly 1% sits in the top ten. Terminally differentiated effector memory CD45RA+ cells were left out of the naive CD8 fraction, which was CD45RO-negative and positively selected for CCR7. Donors, healthy HIV-negative adults, lacked recent acute infections or vaccinations. Every one of the donors was a Caucasian adult that lived in Nashville, Tennessee. The V segment lost 4 bases and the J segment 9 bases; nucleotides outside the gene matches: 13. CDR1 is SGHKS, CDR2 YYEKEE, per germline (reference sequence). The CDR3 covers 15 residues.

The sequencing sample was made of naive CD8+ T cells sorted from blood. This sequence originates from a young man in good health. V gene TRBV5-5 combines with J gene TRBJ2-5, with 9 bases fitting TRBD2. The chain's CDR3 is CASSLRLAGLDPQYF. In nucleotides, the CDR3 is TGTGCCAGCAGCCTGAGGCTAGCGGGACTGGACCCCCAGTACTTC.